This T cell receptor beta chain stems from a study of molecular identifiers for immune sequencing clone quantification. Whole-study findings and limits: Underestimation of highly expanded clone sizes could arise where identical TCR molecules share a barcode. It was shown that clones above 20 RNA copies held over 99% of effector molecules, but under 1% in naive cells.

Previously described methods and listed TCR primers were used for bulk TCR libraries. Each CDR3 protein gets one entry after TCRdb re-called the PCR reads with MiXCR. The repertoire has 460,000 or so distinct CDR3 sequences, about 21% of them found once; the top ten carry 0.7% to 1%. Germline V gives CDR1 SGHAT, CDR2 FQNNGV. Losses at the gene ends were 4 bases for V and 5 bases for J; bases not matched to a gene: 5. There are 14 residues in the CDR3. Investigators produced naive CD8 libraries from approximately 20,000 to 980,000 sorted cells, drawing on 10%, 30% or 50% RNA. Notes on this clonotype: Its antigen is as yet unknown.

The sequence was collected from a human donor in good health. Some libraries in this study had Jurkat cell RNA spiked in. The source material was naive CD8+ T cells from blood, with Jurkat cell RNA spiked in. Documented subset: FACS-sorted CD8+CD4-CCR7+CD45RA+ naive T cells. V and J are TRBV11-2 and TRBJ2-5; 9 bases map to TRBD1. The CDR3 spells CASSYRGQDETQYF. The CDR3 bases are TGTGCCAGCAGCTACAGGGGGCAGGACGAGACCCAGTACTTC.